These T cell receptor beta chains were read from a single sample in a study of Tregs in tolerant kidney transplant recipients. The table came from immunoSEQ multiplex PCR; TCRdb's copy has only in-frame clones and leaves some out. The table lists roughly 64,000 clones, 80% to 90% of them singletons. The sequences come from CD4+ T cells from blood (PBMCs), collected 6 months after the transplant. The receptor source for this set is a human patient who received a combined kidney and bone marrow transplant. The T cells may partly be graft donor cells. Both conserved end residues are part of each CDR3. D genes are given only for firm matches. Clone size appears in some rows only: once, few, many, or a class for an expanded clone.

CDR3aa	CDR3nt	v_gene	j_gene	d_gene	abundance
CASSSVAEAFF	TGTGCCAGCAGTTCGGTGGCTGAAGCTTTCTTT	TRBV6-5	TRBJ1-1	NA	NA
CASSQVRDSGYTF	TGTGCCAGCAGCCAAGTTCGGGATTCTGGCTACACCTTC	TRBV4-2	TRBJ1-2	NA	NA
CASRPTGIGIYEQFF	TGTGCCAGCAGACCGACAGGGATTGGTATATATGAGCAGTTCTTC	TRBV27	TRBJ2-1	TRBD1	NA
CASSQDRGRVYQPQHF	TGTGCCAGCAGCCAGGACAGGGGCCGCGTATATCAGCCCCAGCATTTT	TRBV7-2	TRBJ1-5	TRBD1	NA
CASSQTSVGIQETQYF	TGCGCCAGCAGCCAGACTAGTGTGGGAATACAAGAGACCCAGTACTTC	TRBV4-1	TRBJ2-5	NA	NA
CASSPLSLGRGSNGYTF	TGTGCCAGCAGTCCCCTTAGCCTCGGACGGGGGTCAAATGGCTACACCTTC	TRBV27	TRBJ1-2	NA	NA
CASSPGTGGASPLHF	TGTGCCAGCAGCCCGGGGACAGGGGGCGCGTCACCCCTCCACTTT	TRBV6-6	TRBJ1-6	TRBD1	once
CASSISPSGGYNEQFF	TGCGCCAGCAGCATATCCCCTAGCGGGGGGTACAATGAGCAGTTCTTC	TRBV5-1	TRBJ2-1	TRBD2	NA
CASSLAGGGSYEQYF	TGTGCCAGCAGCTTAGCGGGCGGGGGCTCCTACGAGCAGTACTTC	TRBV7-3	TRBJ2-7	TRBD2	NA
CASSFSLWRVGGYTF	TGTGCCAGCAGCTTTAGTCTTTGGAGGGTCGGTGGCTACACCTTC	TRBV7-2	TRBJ1-2	NA	NA
CASSLFFGTGKSGAEAFF	TGTGCCAGCTCCCTTTTTTTCGGGACAGGGAAAAGTGGGGCTGAAGCTTTCTTT	TRBV18	TRBJ1-1	TRBD1	NA
CASSLLAGGRETQYF	TGTGCCAGCAGCCTGTTAGCGGGGGGGCGCGAGACCCAGTACTTC	TRBV5-6	TRBJ2-5	TRBD2	few
CASSFNRDRVYGYTF	TGTGCCAGCAGCTTTAATCGGGACAGGGTGTATGGCTACACCTTC	TRBV7-9	TRBJ1-2	TRBD1	NA
CASSDGSGANQPQHF	TGCGCCAGCAGCGACGGGTCAGGGGCGAATCAGCCCCAGCATTTT	TRBV5-1	TRBJ1-5	NA	NA
CATSRDISDTQYF	TGTGCCACCAGCAGAGATATCTCAGATACGCAGTATTTT	TRBV15	TRBJ2-3	NA	NA
CASKQVNQPQHF	TGTGCCAGCAAACAGGTCAATCAGCCCCAGCATTTT	TRBV6-6	TRBJ1-5	NA	NA
CASSLGGGNTGELFF	TGTGCCAGCAGCTTAGGGGGCGGGAACACCGGGGAGCTGTTTTTT	TRBV7-3	TRBJ2-2	NA	NA
CSVEAPNGEQYF	TGCAGCGTTGAGGCTCCAAACGGGGAGCAGTACTTC	TRBV29-1	TRBJ2-7	NA	once
CASAFLAGQVGGSYNEQFF	TGTGCCAGCGCCTTCCTGGCCGGGCAAGTAGGGGGCTCCTACAATGAGCAGTTCTTC	TRBV7-9	TRBJ2-1	NA	NA
CASSIEDRNRYGEQFF	TGTGCCAGTAGTATCGAGGACAGGAACCGGTACGGTGAGCAGTTCTTC	TRBV19	TRBJ2-1	TRBD1	NA
CASRPWTFTYNEQFF	TGTGCCAGCAGGCCTTGGACATTTACCTACAATGAGCAGTTCTTC	TRBV5-4	TRBJ2-1	NA	NA
CASSLLPGQGPANTEAFF	TGTGCCAGCAGCTTACTCCCGGGACAGGGTCCGGCGAACACTGAAGCTTTCTTT	TRBV14	TRBJ1-1	TRBD1	NA
CASTTTGTFDTGELFF	TGTGCCAGCACCACCACAGGAACCTTCGACACCGGGGAGCTGTTTTTT	TRBV28	TRBJ2-2	NA	NA
CASSFLGQGAYEQYF	TGTGCCAGCAGTTTCCTCGGACAGGGGGCCTACGAGCAGTACTTC	TRBV27	TRBJ2-7	TRBD1	once
CASSEGGGATYGYTF	TGTGCCAGCAGTGAAGGGGGGGGCGCTACCTATGGCTACACCTTC	TRBV25-1	TRBJ1-2	NA	NA
CASSPGLAGGYEQYF	TGTGCCAGCAGCCCCGGACTAGCGGGGGGCTACGAGCAGTACTTC	TRBV9	TRBJ2-7	TRBD2	NA
CASSLPPTRGLSYNEQFF	TGTGCCAGCAGCTTGCCCCCAACCAGGGGTCTCTCCTACAATGAGCAGTTCTTC	TRBV5-6	TRBJ2-1	NA	once
CASTRGDSNYGYTF	TGTGCCAGCACCAGAGGAGACTCTAACTATGGCTACACCTTC	TRBV4-2	TRBJ1-2	NA	NA
CASSYRTASTDTQYF	TGTGCCAGCAGTTACAGGACTGCTAGCACAGATACGCAGTATTTT	TRBV6-5	TRBJ2-3	NA	NA
CASSGGNAGRAFF	TGTGCCAGCAGCGGGGGGAATGCAGGGAGAGCTTTCTTT	TRBV11-3	TRBJ1-1	NA	NA
CASSFREGGELFF	TGTGCCAGCAGCTTTAGGGAGGGCGGGGAGCTGTTTTTT	TRBV7-7	TRBJ2-2	TRBD2	NA
CARGAGTQETQYF	TGTGCCCGGGGAGCGGGGACACAAGAGACCCAGTACTTC	TRBV5-8	TRBJ2-5	NA	NA
CASSTRQGIVTDTQYF	TGTGCCAGTAGTACGCGACAGGGAATAGTTACAGATACGCAGTATTTT	TRBV19	TRBJ2-3	TRBD1	NA
CASSQGLQGYGYTF	TGCGCCAGCAGCCAAGGATTACAGGGTTATGGCTACACCTTC	TRBV4-3	TRBJ1-2	NA	NA
CSVSGTGVYGSYGYTF	TGCAGCGTTTCCGGGACAGGGGTGTACGGGAGCTATGGCTACACCTTC	TRBV29-1	TRBJ1-2	TRBD1	NA
CASSQDLGDSSYEQYF	TGTGCCAGCAGCCAAGATCTTGGGGACTCGTCCTACGAGCAGTACTTC	TRBV4-2	TRBJ2-7	NA	NA
CASTTGGGRFFFNYGYTF	TGTGCCAGTACCACCGGGGGGGGTCGCTTCTTTTTTAACTATGGCTACACCTTC	TRBV19	TRBJ1-2	NA	once
CASSPMDRGRSYEQYF	TGTGCCAGCTCACCGATGGACAGGGGGAGGTCCTACGAGCAGTACTTC	TRBV18	TRBJ2-7	TRBD1	NA
CATSRVSGGTGELFF	TGTGCCACCAGCAGAGTAAGCGGGGGGACCGGGGAGCTGTTTTTT	TRBV15	TRBJ2-2	TRBD2	NA
CASRDAGSGSNEQFF	TGTGCCAGCAGGGACGCGGGATCGGGTTCGAATGAGCAGTTCTTC	TRBV6-5	TRBJ2-1	NA	NA
CASSPLANTEAFF	TGTGCCAGCTCACCATTGGCGAACACTGAAGCTTTCTTT	TRBV18	TRBJ1-1	NA	NA
CASSPLRGTYYGYTF	TGTGCCAGCTCACCACTTAGGGGGACATACTATGGCTACACCTTC	TRBV18	TRBJ1-2	NA	NA
CASNRQGAYYEQYF	TGTGCCAGCAATCGACAGGGGGCTTACTACGAGCAGTACTTC	TRBV6-1	TRBJ2-7	TRBD1	NA
CASSLGRLMNTEAFF	TGTGCCAGCAGCTTAGGTCGGTTAATGAACACTGAAGCTTTCTTT	TRBV7-9	TRBJ1-1	NA	NA
CASSVASGQGRLALYEQYF	TGTGCCAGCAGCGTAGCTTCGGGACAGGGCAGGTTAGCCCTCTACGAGCAGTACTTC	TRBV9	TRBJ2-7	TRBD1	NA
CASSLGLGRGVKQYF	TGTGCCAGCAGCTTAGGTCTCGGCAGGGGGGTTAAGCAGTACTTC	TRBV7-3	TRBJ2-7	NA	NA
CASTAEPRGDSPLHF	TGTGCCAGCACCGCAGAACCCAGGGGGGATTCACCCCTCCACTTT	TRBV9	TRBJ1-6	TRBD1	NA
CASSLGPLQGPGELFF	TGTGCCAGCAGCTTGGGTCCTTTACAGGGTCCCGGGGAGCTGTTTTTT	TRBV5-6	TRBJ2-2	NA	NA
CASSLWQTAHPRINGYTF	TGTGCCAGCAGTTTATGGCAGACAGCGCACCCCAGAATTAATGGCTACACCTTC	TRBV28	TRBJ1-2	NA	once
CASSEARDRGYYNEQFF	TGTGCCAGCAGTGAAGCCCGGGACAGGGGATACTACAATGAGCAGTTCTTC	TRBV6-1	TRBJ2-1	TRBD1	NA
CASSPSGGAYEQYF	TGTGCCAGCAGCCCCAGCGGGGGGGCCTACGAGCAGTACTTC	TRBV7-2	TRBJ2-7	TRBD2	NA
CASSRRGQGDQPQHF	TGTGCCAGCAGCCGGAGGGGACAGGGGGATCAGCCCCAGCATTTT	TRBV5-6	TRBJ1-5	TRBD1	NA
CASKESGQGDSPLHF	TGTGCCAGCAAAGAGTCGGGACAGGGAGATTCACCCCTCCACTTT	TRBV25-1	TRBJ1-6	TRBD1	NA